These T cell receptor beta chains were read from a single sample in a study of shared clonotypes between healthy human individuals. Profiled with immunoSEQ multiplex PCR; TCRdb holds only in-frame clones, not every one. The sample includes roughly 2.2 million clones, around 93% of them seen just once. What was sequenced was naive CD4+ T cells from PBMCs. The receptors were gathered from a young man in good health. Some clones in this sample may be carry-over from other donors' samples. The CDR3 runs from the conserved cysteine through the conserved F or W. D genes are given only for firm matches. Expanded clones get a size class; other rows say once, few or many, or leave the size out.

TRBV7-9	-	-	TRBJ2-5	CASSLRHDLQETQYF	TGTGCCAGCAGCTTAAGACATGACCTACAAGAGACCCAGTACTTC
TRBV18	-	-	TRBJ2-7	CASSPRSGASYEQYF	TGTGCCAGCTCACCACGATCAGGGGCCTCCTACGAGCAGTACTTC
TRBV4-3	-	-	TRBJ2-7	CASSQDGRSFYEQYF	TGCGCCAGCAGCCAAGATGGTAGAAGCTTCTACGAGCAGTACTTC
TRBV15	-	-	TRBJ1-4	CATSRGLTEGANEKLFF	TGTGCCACCAGCAGAGGACTGACCGAGGGGGCTAATGAAAAACTGTTTTTT
TRBV5-4	-	-	TRBJ1-2	CASSSGDGYGYTF	TGTGCCAGCAGCTCCGGGGACGGTTATGGCTACACCTTC
TRBV28	-	-	TRBJ1-2	CASSLYYGGTNYGYTF	TGTGCCAGCAGTTTATACTACGGGGGGACTAACTATGGCTACACCTTC
TRBV11-2	-	TRBD2	TRBJ2-1	CASSSTSGRAHEQFF	TGTGCCAGCAGCTCAACTAGCGGGAGGGCCCATGAGCAGTTCTTC
TRBV7-9	few	-	TRBJ1-1	CASSLVMGGGEAFF	TGTGCCAGCAGCTTAGTAATGGGAGGAGGCGAAGCTTTCTTT
TRBV20-1	-	-	TRBJ1-1	CRVPQGSEAFF	TGCAGAGTGCCTCAGGGATCTGAAGCTTTCTTT
TRBV29-1	-	TRBD2	TRBJ2-3	CSGSGRVTDTQYF	TGCAGCGGTAGCGGGAGGGTGACAGATACGCAGTATTTT
TRBV29-1	few	-	TRBJ1-1	CSVGGVGYTEAFF	TGCAGCGTCGGCGGGGTGGGGTACACTGAAGCTTTCTTT
TRBV13	-	TRBD2	TRBJ2-1	CASTLLRGVGEQFF	TGTGCCAGCACCTTATTACGGGGGGTTGGTGAGCAGTTCTTC
TRBV18	-	TRBD1	TRBJ1-2	CASSPARQGAFGDYGYTF	TGTGCCAGCTCACCGGCCCGACAGGGTGCCTTCGGGGACTATGGCTACACCTTC
TRBV18	-	-	TRBJ2-7	CASSPTDSYEQYF	TGTGCCAGCTCACCTACGGACAGTTACGAGCAGTACTTC
TRBV28	few	-	TRBJ1-4	CASRRTGPNEKLFF	TGTGCCAGCAGAAGAACAGGACCCAATGAAAAACTGTTTTTT
TRBV6-6	-	-	TRBJ1-5	CASSRTLGDQPQHF	TGTGCCAGCAGCCGGACCCTGGGGGATCAGCCCCAGCATTTT